Listed below are T cell receptor beta chains from one sample, sequenced in a study of blood T cell repertoires in COVID-19. Repertoires were generated with immunoSEQ multiplex PCR, while TCRdb's copy carries only in-frame clones and drops some. The repertoire includes some 530,000 clones, approximately 91% of them detected once, and around 8% sits in the top ten. Sequencing was done on a sample of PBMCs or T cells enriched from blood (not recorded which). The source is a woman aged 55-75 years who had recovered from COVID-19. CDR3s include the opening cysteine and the closing phenylalanine or tryptophan. D genes are given only for firm matches. Where a row states a size, it is once, few, many or the class of an expanded clone; other rows omit it.

d_call j_call v_call clone_size cdr3_nt cdr3_aa
TRBD2 TRBJ2-1 TRBV5-5 . TGTGCCAGCAGCCTGGGGCTAGCGGGGGGTCCTCACTACAATGAGCAGTTCTTC CASSLGLAGGPHYNEQFF
. TRBJ1-1 TRBV9 . TGTGCCAGCAGCGTCAGCCCAGGGAGAGGGGGCACTGAAGCTTTCTTT CASSVSPGRGGTEAFF
. TRBJ1-2 TRBV6-5 . TGTGCCAGCAGTTACTCGAGCAACAACTATGGCTACACCTTC CASSYSSNNYGYTF
. TRBJ1-1 TRBV5-1 . TGCGCCACCTCCGTGGGAAGGGGGACTGAAGCTTTCTTT CATSVGRGTEAFF
TRBD1 TRBJ2-1 TRBV2 . TGTGCCAGCAGGGCGGACAGGGCCGGGTACAATGAGCAGTTCTTC CASRADRAGYNEQFF
. TRBJ2-3 TRBV19 . TGTGCCAGTAGTATAGTCCAGACAGATACGCAGTATTTT CASSIVQTDTQYF
. TRBJ2-5 TRBV5-5 . TGTGCCAGCAGCTTGGCAGGGGTGGAAGAGACCCAGTACTTC CASSLAGVEETQYF
. TRBJ2-7 TRBV14 . TGTGCCAGCAGCCAAGTTAACCGAGGCGAGCAGTACTTC CASSQVNRGEQYF
TRBD1 TRBJ1-4 TRBV7-2 few TGTGCCAGCAGCTTAGGGGACAGGGATGAAAAACTGTTTTTT CASSLGDRDEKLFF
TRBD2 TRBJ2-3 TRBV4-1 . TGCGCCAGCAGCCAACCCCCCTTCACTAGCGGGGGTACAGATACGCAGTATTTT CASSQPPFTSGGTDTQYF
TRBD1 TRBJ1-5 TRBV10-2 . TGCGCCAGCAGTGATTTAGTGACAGGGAAGGGACAGCCCCAGCATTTT CASSDLVTGKGQPQHF
. TRBJ2-3 TRBV2 . TGTGCCAGCAGTGGGGAGGAGAGAGGTACGCAGTATTTT CASSGEERGTQYF
. TRBJ2-2 TRBV27 . TGTGCCAGCAGAGGGGGAGGGGGGAGCTCCGGGGAGCTGTTTTTT CASRGGGGSSGELFF
TRBD1 TRBJ2-1 TRBV24-1 . TGTGCCACCAGTGATCCTGACAGGGAGAAGCAGTTCTTC CATSDPDREKQFF
TRBD1 TRBJ1-1 TRBV5-1 . TGCGCCAGCAGCTCAGGGGGTGCAGCGAACACTGAAGCTTTCTTT CASSSGGAANTEAFF
. TRBJ1-3 TRBV27 . TGTGCCAGCAGTCCTCACGCCGGGAACACCATATATTTT CASSPHAGNTIYF
TRBD1 TRBJ1-3 TRBV2 . TGTGCCAGTCCGTCCCGGGACAGGGCTGGTGGAAACACCATATATTTT CASPSRDRAGGNTIYF
TRBD2 TRBJ2-6 TRBV9 . TGTGCCAGCAGCGTCGCGGGGGGCCTTACCCCTGGGGCCAACGTCCTGACTTTC CASSVAGGLTPGANVLTF
. TRBJ2-5 TRBV15 . TGTGCCACCAGCAGAGATGTACAGGGTGGAGAGACCCAGTACTTC CATSRDVQGGETQYF
. TRBJ2-4 TRBV5-1 . TGCGCCAGCAGCTCCGGGGGAATACTGAAAAACATTCAGTACTTC CASSSGGILKNIQYF
TRBD2 TRBJ2-5 TRBV5-1 once TGCGCCAGCAGGAGAAGCGGGGGGGGCCAAGAGACCCAGTACTTC CASRRSGGGQETQYF
. TRBJ2-7 TRBV10-3 . TGTGCCATCAGTGATGGCAGCTACGAGCAGTACTTC CAISDGSYEQYF
TRBD1 TRBJ1-6 TRBV7-2 . TGTGCCAGCAGCCTGGACAGGGGCTCACCCCTCCACTTT CASSLDRGSPLHF